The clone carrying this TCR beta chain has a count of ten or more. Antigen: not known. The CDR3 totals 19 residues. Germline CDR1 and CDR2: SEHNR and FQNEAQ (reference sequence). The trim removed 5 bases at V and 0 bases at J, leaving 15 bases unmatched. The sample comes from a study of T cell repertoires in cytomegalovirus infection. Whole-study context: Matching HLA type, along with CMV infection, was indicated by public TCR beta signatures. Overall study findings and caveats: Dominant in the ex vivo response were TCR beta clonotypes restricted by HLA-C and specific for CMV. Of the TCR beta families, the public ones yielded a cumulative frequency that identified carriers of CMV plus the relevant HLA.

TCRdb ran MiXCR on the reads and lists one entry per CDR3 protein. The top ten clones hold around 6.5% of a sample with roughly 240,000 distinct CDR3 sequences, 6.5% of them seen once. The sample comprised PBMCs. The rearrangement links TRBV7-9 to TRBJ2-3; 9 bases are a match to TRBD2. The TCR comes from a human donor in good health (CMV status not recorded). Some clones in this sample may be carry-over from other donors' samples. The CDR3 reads CASSGGPSGTTTSTDTQYF. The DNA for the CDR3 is TGTGCCAGCAGCGGGGGTCCTAGCGGGACCACTACTAGCACAGATACGCAGTATTTT.